The 19 T cell receptor beta chains below were found in one sample sequenced in a study of neurological immune-mediated disorders (dated by TCRdb to between 2018 and 2021). Library generation was performed with 5' RACE. This sample was sequenced with an Illumina HiSeq 2500. Using fastp at Q25 and MiXCR, TCRdb reprocessed the public reads and kept productive beta chains. Rows with one shared CDR3 protein collapse into an entry with the most common genes and DNA. The sample records 40,000 or so distinct CDR3 sequences, under 4% of which are singletons. The ten largest account for roughly 8.2% of the sample. This specimen's time point label, per the study, means: longitudinal time-point 1 (baseline). Sample: PBMCs. The source is a woman aged 55-70 years with multiple sclerosis.

Only a few counts were recorded for this clonotype. The V call is TRBV11-2, the J call TRBJ1-2; 7 bases match TRBD1. The V gene end was trimmed by 3 bases and the J gene end by 4 bases; junction bases not matched to a gene: 5. CDR3 length equals 14 residues. The germline CDR1 and CDR2 sequences are SGHAT and FQNNGV. The CDR3 sequence is CASSFSRDSYGYTF. CDR3 DNA sequence: TGTGCCAGCAGCTTTTCCCGGGACAGCTATGGCTACACCTTC. Filled out from reference TRBV11-2 and TRBJ1-2, the complete variable domain reads EAGVAQSPRYKIIEKRQSVAFWCNPISGHATLYWYQQILGQGPKLLIQFQNNGVVDDSQLPKDRFSAERLKGVDSTLKIQPAKLEDSAVYLCASSFSRDSYGYTFGSGTRLTVV.

This clonotype was recorded at least ten times. The chain has TRBV5-5 and TRBJ2-6; D gene uncertain. CDR3 length: 15 residues. CDR1 and CDR2 from the germline V gene are SGHKS and YYEKEE (reference sequence). Trimming removed 4 bases from V and 0 bases from J, with 8 bases in between. The chain's CDR3 is CASSAAVSGANVLTF. The CDR3 nucleotides read TGTGCCAGCAGCGCGGCCGTCTCTGGGGCCAACGTCCTGACTTTC.

This clonotype was found many times. This rearrangement joins TRBV6-6 to TRBJ1-3, with 7 bases matching TRBD1. V trimming: 6 bases; J trimming: 3 bases; junction bases outside the gene matches: 11. Germline CDR1 is MNHNY and CDR2 is SVGAGI (reference sequence). This CDR3 region has 16 residues. The CDR3 DNA reads TGTGCCAGCAGACGACCGGCAGGGGGTAGTGGAAACACCATATATTTT. Its protein product is CASRRPAGGSGNTIYF.

This clonotype was observed at least ten times. The chain links TRBV11-3 to TRBJ2-7; 8 bases align to TRBD2. Germline assignment: CDR1 SGHNT and CDR2 YENEEA. Losses at the gene ends were 4 bases for V and 3 bases for J; bases not matched to a gene: 2. The CDR3 is 13 amino acids. As DNA, the CDR3 is TGTGCCAGCAGCTCCGGGGGGGACTACGAGCAGTACTTC. This gives the protein CASSSGGDYEQYF.

This clonotype was observed many times. The gene calls are TRBV7-2 and TRBJ2-3, with D unresolved. The CDR3 has 11 amino acids. Germline V lookup: CDR1 SGHTA, CDR2 FQGNSA. Trimming pared 8 bases from V and 4 bases from J, leaving 7 bases between. The chain's CDR3 is CASSMADTQYF. The CDR3 DNA reads as TGTGCCAGCTCTATGGCAGATACGCAGTATTTT. Drawing the rest from reference TRBV7-2 and TRBJ2-3, the complete variable domain is GAGVSQSPSNKVTEKGKDVELRCDPISGHTALYWYRQSLGQGLEFLIYFQGNSAPDKSGLPSDRFSAERTGGSVSTLTIQRTQQEDSAVYLCASSMADTQYFGPGTRLTVL.

This clonotype was recorded many times. The chain combines TRBV5-1 with TRBJ1-6; maybe TRBD1 (6 bases). CDR3 length: 15 amino acids. The germline V and J ends were trimmed by 3 bases and 5 bases, with 12 bases remaining between them. The germline gives CDR1 SGHRS, CDR2 YFSETQ. The CDR3 DNA is TGCGCCAGCAGCTCCAACAGGGCCAATAATTCACCCCTCCACTTT. Its translation: CASSSNRANNSPLHF.

Many counts were recorded for this clonotype. This chain links TRBV10-3 with TRBJ2-7; 10 bases are a match to TRBD1. This CDR3 has 14 amino acids. The V gene end was trimmed by 4 bases and the J gene end by 5 bases; junction bases not matched to a gene: 5. Germline lookup yields CDR1 ENHRY and CDR2 SYGVKD. CDR3 in DNA: TGTGCCATCAGTGCCAGACAGGGGGCGGACGAGCAGTACTTC. Encoded protein: CAISARQGADEQYF.

This clonotype was counted at least ten times. The chain uses TRBV20-1 and TRBJ2-7, with TRBD2 identical over 9 bases. CDR3 length: 14 amino acids. With V trimmed by 6 bases and J by 7 bases, 13 bases remained unmatched. The germline gives CDR1 DFQATT, CDR2 SNEGSKA (reference sequence). The CDR3: CSAPSSGAHGEQYF. The CDR3 DNA follows: TGCAGTGCCCCATCTAGCGGGGCCCACGGGGAGCAGTACTTC.

This clonotype occurred many times. J is TRBJ2-3 and V is TRBV20-1; the match to TRBD1 covers 7 bases. This CDR3 contains 14 residues. CDR1 DFQATT and CDR2 SNEGSKA come from the germline V gene (reference sequence). The CDR3 loop is CSSPGTEGTDTQYF. The CDR3 nucleotides are TGCTCCAGCCCCGGGACAGAGGGAACAGATACGCAGTATTTT.

This clonotype was seen at least ten times. V and J are TRBV5-1 and TRBJ2-3; the match to TRBD1 covers 12 bases. After removal of 3 bases from V and 6 bases from J, the junction contained 8 bases not matched to a gene. The length of the CDR3 is 16 residues. Germline lookup yields CDR1 SGHRS and CDR2 YFSETQ. CDR3: CASSSAGTGGQDTQYF. The DNA of the CDR3 is TGCGCCAGCAGCTCTGCCGGGACAGGGGGCCAGGATACGCAGTATTTT.

This clonotype was seen many times. This sequence joins TRBV5-1 and TRBJ1-2; 7 nucleotides match TRBD1. This CDR3 has 13 amino acids. In germline, CDR1 is SGHRS, CDR2 YFSETQ. V dropped 0 bases and J dropped 6; count of bases not matched to a gene: 2. CDR3 sequence: CASSLEGQNGYTF. CDR3 sequence (DNA): TGCGCCAGCAGCTTGGAGGGACAGAATGGCTACACCTTC.

This clonotype was seen at least ten times. V gene TRBV12-3 or TRBV12-4 combines with J gene TRBJ2-5, with D possibly TRBD1 on 5 matching bases. V was clipped by 0 bases and J by 7 bases, with 9 bases between them. The CDR3 covers 13 residues. CDR3 loop: CASSLAGVGTQYF. CDR3 sequence (DNA): TGTGCCAGCAGTTTAGCAGGGGTCGGGACCCAGTACTTC.

Many counts were recorded for this clonotype. The gene calls are TRBV5-1 and TRBJ1-6; D remains ambiguous. CDR1 and CDR2 (germline): SGHRS, YFSETQ. This CDR3 spans 14 amino acids. The V and J ends lost 3 bases and 2 bases respectively, with 6 bases between them. CDR3 bases: TGCGCCAGCAGCTCGGAGGCCTATAATTCACCCCTCCACTTT. It encodes CASSSEAYNSPLHF.

The sample holds many counts of this clonotype. The CDR3: CASTPLGNPARRYEQYF. The CDR3 bases are TGTGCCAGCACGCCCCTGGGGAATCCAGCCCGGCGCTACGAGCAGTACTTC. V is TRBV28 and J is TRBJ2-7; the D is unclear. The germline V gene encodes CDR1 MDHEN and CDR2 SYDVKM. The CDR3 consists of 17 residues. Trimming shortened V by 7 bases and J by 3 bases, and 25 bases separated the two germline ends.

This clonotype was observed at least ten times. This chain connects TRBV20-1 to TRBJ2-2, with D possibly matching TRBD1 (6 bases). Germline CDR1 DFQATT, CDR2 SNEGSKA (reference sequence). The CDR3 spans 15 residues. The V gene lost 4 bases and the J gene lost 4 bases, with 16 bases spanning the gap. The CDR3 here is CSAIPGVGGTGELFF. The CDR3 coding sequence is TGCAGTGCTATCCCAGGGGTGGGTGGCACCGGGGAGCTGTTTTTT.

This clonotype has ten or more counts. The chain uses TRBV5-6 and TRBJ2-7; D perhaps matches TRBD1 (6 bases). CDR1 is SGHDT, CDR2 YYEEEE, per germline. This CDR3 has 15 amino acids. V dropped 2 bases and J dropped 0 bases, with 12 bases sitting between them. As DNA, the CDR3 is TGTGCCAGCAGCTTTGGGCAGGGGTTCTCCTACGAGCAGTACTTC. Its translation: CASSFGQGFSYEQYF.

At least ten counts were recorded for this clonotype. The gene calls are TRBV3-1 and TRBJ1-5; a weak D match, TRBD1 (5 bases). V lost 4 bases and J lost 3, with 7 bases in between. Germline V gene data show CDR1 as LGHDT and CDR2 as YNNKEL (reference sequence). This CDR3 contains 13 residues. The CDR3 nucleotides are TGTGCCAGCAGCCCTGGGACCAATCAGCCCCAGCATTTT. The encoded protein is CASSPGTNQPQHF.

This clonotype was observed at least ten times. V usage is TRBV27 and J usage is TRBJ1-4; no clear D. The CDR3 loop spans 14 amino acids. Germline CDR1 MNHEY, CDR2 SMNVEV (reference sequence). V lost 7 bases and J 3 bases, leaving 12 bases between the germline ends. The CDR3 DNA is TGTGCCAGCAAACCCCGGAGGGCTAATGAAAAACTGTTTTTT. Residues: CASKPRRANEKLFF.

This clonotype has ten or more counts. The rearrangement joins TRBV20-1 to TRBJ2-1, with D possibly matching TRBD1 (5 bases). The CDR3 is 16 amino acids. Per the germline V gene, CDR1 is DFQATT and CDR2 is SNEGSKA (reference sequence). Trimming took off 3 bases at V and 2 bases at J, with 17 bases between the two ends. For the CDR3, the DNA is TGCAGTGCTAGTATTGACGGTGCAGGGACCTACAATGAGCAGTTCTTC. Translation gives CSASIDGAGTYNEQFF.